The rows below give T cell receptor beta chains drawn from one sample of a study of shared T cell receptors in the human thymus. Data came from immunoSEQ multiplex PCR; TCRdb stores just in-frame clones and leaves some out. This sample has 450,000 to 650,000 clones, with approximately 80% found just once. This sample also belongs to another study, concerning human thymus T cells.

Material for sequencing was thymocytes. Receptor source: a boy under two years old with a congenital heart defect. Each CDR3 is given with its conserved first and last residue. A D gene is named only where the DNA matches it firmly. The size field is filled for only some rows; it gives once, few, many or a size class.

J gene: TRBJ2-5
V gene: TRBV6-6
clone size: NA
D gene: TRBD2
CDR3 protein: CASSPGQRESPQTQYF
CDR3 DNA: TGTGCCAGCAGTCCAGGGCAGCGGGAGTCCCCCCAGACCCAGTACTTC

J gene: TRBJ2-1
V gene: TRBV29-1
clone size: NA
D gene: TRBD1
CDR3 protein: CSVDWAGGSEQFF
CDR3 DNA: TGCAGCGTTGACTGGGCAGGGGGTAGTGAGCAGTTCTTC

J gene: TRBJ2-4
V gene: TRBV18
clone size: NA
D gene: NA
CDR3 protein: CASSPFTEVPDIQYF
CDR3 DNA: TGTGCCAGCTCACCCTTCACGGAGGTGCCGGACATTCAGTACTTC

J gene: TRBJ2-7
V gene: TRBV7-9
clone size: NA
D gene: NA
CDR3 protein: CASSLPGGPSEQYF
CDR3 DNA: TGTGCCAGCAGCTTGCCAGGGGGGCCCTCAGAGCAGTACTTC

J gene: TRBJ2-7
V gene: TRBV6-1
clone size: once
D gene: TRBD2
CDR3 protein: CASSDRLAGENYEQYF
CDR3 DNA: TGTGCCAGCAGTGATCGGCTAGCGGGAGAAAACTACGAGCAGTACTTC

J gene: TRBJ2-1
V gene: TRBV9
clone size: NA
D gene: NA
CDR3 protein: CASSAQGDWSYNEQFF
CDR3 DNA: TGTGCCAGCAGCGCCCAGGGGGACTGGTCGTACAATGAGCAGTTCTTC

J gene: TRBJ2-7
V gene: TRBV14
clone size: NA
D gene: NA
CDR3 protein: CASSGDSSYEQYF
CDR3 DNA: TGTGCCAGCAGCGGAGACAGCTCCTACGAGCAGTACTTC

J gene: TRBJ2-1
V gene: TRBV12-5
clone size: NA
D gene: NA
CDR3 protein: CASGLSAPGSENEQFF
CDR3 DNA: TGTGCTAGTGGTTTGTCCGCCCCTGGGTCGGAGAATGAGCAGTTCTTC

J gene: TRBJ1-1
V gene: TRBV7-6
clone size: NA
D gene: NA
CDR3 protein: CASSPGGNTEAFF
CDR3 DNA: TGTGCCAGCAGTCCCGGGGGGAACACTGAAGCTTTCTTT

J gene: TRBJ1-5
V gene: TRBV27
clone size: NA
D gene: NA
CDR3 protein: CASRPLTGDNQPQHF
CDR3 DNA: TGTGCCAGCAGACCGCTGACAGGAGACAATCAGCCCCAGCATTTT

J gene: TRBJ1-5
V gene: TRBV27
clone size: NA
D gene: NA
CDR3 protein: CASSPFTGNQPQHF
CDR3 DNA: TGTGCCAGCAGTCCATTTACGGGCAATCAGCCCCAGCATTTT

J gene: TRBJ2-2
V gene: TRBV11-3
clone size: NA
D gene: TRBD2
CDR3 protein: CASSPSGASGTGELFF
CDR3 DNA: TGTGCCAGCAGCCCATCCGGGGCTAGCGGAACCGGGGAGCTGTTTTTT

J gene: TRBJ2-7
V gene: TRBV18
clone size: NA
D gene: TRBD1
CDR3 protein: CASSRRGLPSYEQYF
CDR3 DNA: TGTGCCAGCTCACGCAGGGGGCTTCCCTCCTACGAGCAGTACTTC

J gene: TRBJ2-7
V gene: TRBV4-1
clone size: few
D gene: TRBD2
CDR3 protein: CASSHRDLAGRPYEQYF
CDR3 DNA: TGCGCCAGCAGCCACCGGGATCTAGCGGGACGACCCTACGAGCAGTACTTC

J gene: TRBJ2-1
V gene: TRBV2
clone size: few
D gene: TRBD2
CDR3 protein: CASSEARERGSYNEQFF
CDR3 DNA: TGTGCCAGCAGTGAAGCGCGGGAGCGGGGCTCCTACAATGAGCAGTTCTTC

J gene: TRBJ2-3
V gene: TRBV4-3
clone size: NA
D gene: TRBD2
CDR3 protein: CASSQDAGLAGVPDTQYF
CDR3 DNA: TGCGCCAGCAGCCAAGATGCGGGACTAGCGGGAGTCCCAGATACGCAGTATTTT

J gene: TRBJ2-3
V gene: TRBV28
clone size: NA
D gene: NA
CDR3 protein: CASIRTPSTDTQYF
CDR3 DNA: TGTGCCAGCATCCGGACTCCCTCCACAGATACGCAGTATTTT